A single sample is the source of the 20 T cell receptor beta chains below, sequenced in a study of shared clonotypes between healthy human individuals. Profiled with immunoSEQ multiplex PCR; TCRdb holds only in-frame clones, not every one. The sample shows hundreds of thousands of clones, around 74% of them seen only once. Sample: memory CD4+ T cells sorted from blood. The subset was: CD45RA-negative fraction. The receptors stem from a woman aged 25 to 39 in good health.

This rearrangement joins TRBV28 to TRBJ2-1; no definite D call. The germline gives CDR1 MDHEN, CDR2 SYDVKM. The V end lost 1 base, the J end lost 3 bases, and 10 bases lay between the germline ends. This CDR3 is 15 amino acids long. CDR3 loop: CASSLSPPRYNEQFF. The CDR3 coding sequence is TGTGCCAGCAGTTTATCCCCCCCTCGCTACAATGAGCAGTTCTTC.

In DNA, the CDR3 is TGCAGCGTTGAAGAACAGCAGGAGCGGCCTGAAGCTTTCTTT. Residues: CSVEEQQERPEAFF. The rearrangement uses TRBV29-1 and TRBJ1-1; no reliable D call. V was pared by 0 bases and J by 6 bases, with 14 bases between. Germline V gene sequence: CDR1 SQVTM, CDR2 ANQGSEA. The CDR3 is made up of 14 amino acids.

The DNA of the CDR3 is TGTGCCAGCAACGGGGACAGGGGGGAGGAAAAACTGTTTTTT. Its protein product is CASNGDRGEEKLFF. The chain recombines TRBV2 with TRBJ1-4; the match to TRBD1 covers 11 bases. The V segment lost 7 bases and the J segment 8 bases; nucleotides outside the gene matches: 6. This CDR3 has 14 amino acids. Germline V gene sequence: CDR1 SNHLY, CDR2 FYNNEI.

This clone has only one observation. This sequence joins TRBV11-2 and TRBJ2-7; no clear D. Germline V gives CDR1 SGHAT, CDR2 FQNNGV. V shed 4 bases and J shed 12 bases, with 16 bases lying between them. This CDR3 has 12 residues. The CDR3: CASSSQRRETYF. For the CDR3, the DNA is TGTGCCAGCAGCTCTCAGCGTCGAGAGACGTACTTC.

Worth noting for this clone: Other DNA sequences of this sample code for an identical CDR3. The rearrangement links TRBV28 to TRBJ2-7; D gene unclear. CDR3 length: 10 amino acids. From germline, CDR1 is MDHEN and CDR2 SYDVKM. V was pared by 5 bases and J by 3 bases, with 2 bases between. DNA of the CDR3: TGTGCCAGCAGTCGCTACGAGCAGTACTTC. This encodes CASSRYEQYF.

The V gene is TRBV6-5, the J gene TRBJ1-1; D perhaps matches TRBD1 (6 bases). Trimming took 6 bases from V and 5 from J, leaving 13 bases between them. The germline CDR1 and CDR2 sequences are MNHEY and SVGAGI. The CDR3 loop spans 13 amino acids. CDR3 nucleotide sequence: TGTGCCAGCAGCCGGGCGAGGGGGACTGAAGCTTTCTTT. It specifies CASSRARGTEAFF.

J is TRBJ2-7 and V is TRBV6-5, with D perhaps matching TRBD2 (6 bases). Trimming removed 0 bases from V and 3 bases from J, with 9 bases in between. The CDR3 is made up of 14 amino acids. In germline, CDR1 is MNHEY, CDR2 SVGAGI. The CDR3: CASSYSEGSYEQYF. In DNA, the CDR3 is TGTGCCAGCAGTTACTCGGAGGGTAGCTACGAGCAGTACTTC.

The chain is built from TRBV23-1 and TRBJ1-2; 7 bases match TRBD1. TRBV23-1 carries the ORF label, with uncertain function. Trimming cost V 2 bases and J 1 base; bases outside gene matches: 4. The CDR3 length is 15 residues. CDR3 sequence reads: CASSQKTGLNYGYTF. CDR3 in DNA: TGCGCCAGCAGTCAAAAGACAGGGCTTAACTATGGCTACACCTTC.

The V call is TRBV5-1, the J call TRBJ2-3; D possibly corresponds to TRBD1 (6 bases). CDR3 length: 16 amino acids. Between the trimmed V and J ends, which lost 4 bases and 2 bases, there was a span of 17 bases. The germline V gene encodes CDR1 SGHRS and CDR2 YFSETQ. CDR3 loop: CASSLTRGGNTDTQYF. In DNA form, the CDR3 reads TGCGCCAGCAGCCTAACTAGAGGGGGAAACACAGATACGCAGTATTTT.

The rearrangement joins TRBV28 to TRBJ2-5; TRBD2 aligns across 8 bases. V shed 5 bases, J shed 1 base, and the junction held 6 bases outside the gene matches. The CDR3 is made up of 15 amino acids. Germline assignment: CDR1 MDHEN and CDR2 SYDVKM. CDR3: CASSRGGSIQETQYF. In DNA, the CDR3 is TGTGCCAGCAGTCGGGGGGGCAGTATCCAAGAGACCCAGTACTTC.

The chain joins TRBV6-5 to TRBJ2-7; 9 positions agree with TRBD1. Germline V gene sequence: CDR1 MNHEY, CDR2 SVGAGI. V shed 4 bases, J shed 6 bases, and the junction held 7 bases outside the gene matches. The CDR3 spans 14 residues. DNA for the CDR3: TGTGCCAGCAGTTCCGGGACAGGGACCTTCGAGCAGTACTTC. Translation gives CASSSGTGTFEQYF.

The chain carries TRBV5-4 and TRBJ1-4; 7 bases match TRBD1. Per germline, CDR1 SGHNT and CDR2 YYREEE (reference sequence). The CDR3 is 16 amino acids. The V and J ends lost 4 bases and 0 bases, in that order; junction bases with no gene match: 6. The CDR3 loop reads CASSVGTAATNEKLFF. The CDR3 region has the DNA TGTGCCAGCAGCGTGGGGACAGCTGCAACTAATGAAAAACTGTTTTTT. Full variable domain (missing parts from reference TRBV5-4 and TRBJ1-4): ETGVTQSPTHLIKTRGQQVTLRCSSQSGHNTVSWYQQALGQGPQFIFQYYREEENGRGNFPPRFSGLQFPNYSSELNVNALELDDSALYLCASSVGTAATNEKLFFGSGTQLSVL.

In DNA, the CDR3 is TGTGCCAGCAGCGCACCGGGACTGGAGGGAATTCAGTACTTC. This encodes CASSAPGLEGIQYF. The chain carries TRBV11-2 and TRBJ2-4, with D possibly TRBD2 on 6 matching bases. The CDR3 length is 14 residues. Germline-derived CDR1 and CDR2 are SGHAT and FQNNGV. V was trimmed by 5 bases and J by 10 bases, leaving 18 bases between them.

This sequence joins TRBV4-1 and TRBJ1-3; TRBD1 aligns across 8 bases. Germline V lookup: CDR1 MGHRA, CDR2 YSYEKL. The V gene end was trimmed by 0 bases and the J gene end by 0 bases; junction bases not matched to a gene: 10. The CDR3 length is 19 residues. CDR3 DNA: TGCGCCAGCAGCCAAGATGGGGGGGGACAGGTCCTCTCTGGAAACACCATATATTTT. Residues: CASSQDGGGQVLSGNTIYF.

V gene TRBV28 combines with J gene TRBJ1-1; D possibly corresponds to TRBD1 (5 bases). With 4 bases removed from V and 3 bases from J, the gap between germline ends came to 18 bases. The CDR3 contains 16 residues. CDR1 and CDR2 (germline): MDHEN, SYDVKM. CDR3 sequence reads: CASSSAGIGWDTEAFF. The CDR3 nucleotides are TGTGCCAGCAGTTCCGCAGGGATCGGTTGGGACACTGAAGCTTTCTTT.

V is TRBV7-2 and J is TRBJ1-1; TRBD1 matches 8 bases. Trimming cost V 7 bases and J 0 bases; bases outside gene matches: 7. Germline V gives CDR1 SGHTA, CDR2 FQGNSA. The CDR3 covers 15 residues. The CDR3 loop reads CASTTGGLMNTEAFF. DNA of the CDR3: TGTGCCAGCACAACAGGGGGGCTCATGAACACTGAAGCTTTCTTT.

The chain employs TRBV5-1 and TRBJ2-1, with 8 positions matching TRBD2. Trimming removed 3 bases from V and 9 bases from J; junction bases left unmatched: 11. This CDR3 region has 15 residues. Germline-derived CDR1 and CDR2 are SGHRS and YFSETQ. This CDR3 is CASSWTSPFWGEQFF. The CDR3 nucleotides are TGCGCCAGCAGCTGGACTAGCCCCTTTTGGGGTGAGCAGTTCTTC.

The CDR3 here is CASSSAGQGFYEQYF. The CDR3 DNA reads as TGTGCCAGTAGTAGCGCGGGACAGGGCTTCTACGAGCAGTACTTC. The V gene is TRBV19, the J gene TRBJ2-7; 9 bases line up with TRBD1. CDR1 LNHDA and CDR2 SQIVND come from the germline V gene (reference sequence). The CDR3 loop spans 15 amino acids. J lost 3 bases, V lost 4 bases, and 7 bases had no gene match. Drawing the rest from reference TRBV19 and TRBJ2-7, the complete variable domain is DGGITQSPKYLFRKEGQNVTLSCEQNLNHDAMYWYRQDPGQGLRLIYYSQIVNDFQKGDIAEGYSVSREKKESFPLTVTSAQKNPTAFYLCASSSAGQGFYEQYFGPGTRLTVT.

The V gene is TRBV4-2, the J gene TRBJ2-7, with 7 nucleotides matching TRBD2. This CDR3 comprises 15 residues. Trimming at V came to 3 bases and at J to 5 bases, leaving 10 bases not matched to a gene. Per the germline V gene, CDR1 is LGHNA and CDR2 is YNFKEQ. The CDR3 DNA is TGTGCCAGCAGCCAGGAACTAGCGAGGGGCGACGAGCAGTACTTC. Protein: CASSQELARGDEQYF.

V and J are TRBV28 and TRBJ2-1; 10 positions agree with TRBD2. CDR1 and CDR2 from the germline V gene are MDHEN and SYDVKM. With 6 bases clipped from V and 3 bases from J, the junction kept 5 bases outside the gene matches. This CDR3 is 15 amino acids long. CDR3 sequence: CASSFSGRNYNEQFF. The CDR3 DNA sequence: TGTGCCAGCAGCTTTAGCGGGAGGAACTACAATGAGCAGTTCTTC. The whole variable domain, filled in from reference TRBV28 and TRBJ2-1, reads DVKVTQSSRYLVKRTGEKVFLECVQDMDHENMFWYRQDPGLGLRLIYFSYDVKMKEKGDIPEGYSVSREKKERFSLILESASTNQTSMYLCASSFSGRNYNEQFFGPGTRLTVL.